This is a list of T cell receptor beta chains from one sample in a study of cytomegalovirus exposure and HLA in healthy donors. Generated by immunoSEQ multiplex PCR, the TCRdb table keeps only in-frame clones and is missing some. Of about 140,000 clones in the sample, roughly four fifths were seen once. Sequencing was carried out using PBMCs. The receptors shown here come from a female donor in good health and CMV-seronegative. CDR3s include the opening cysteine and the closing phenylalanine or tryptophan. D genes are given only for firm matches. Not all rows give a size; the values are once, few, many and, for expanded clones, a class.

clone size	V gene	D gene	CDR3 length	J gene	CDR3 DNA	CDR3 protein
NA	TRBV5-4	NA	16	TRBJ1-1	TGTGCCAGCAGCTTGGCCCCTGGGCAGGAGAACACTGAAGCTTTCTTT	CASSLAPGQENTEAFF
few	TRBV5-1	TRBD1	17	TRBJ1-5	TGCGCCAGCAGCTTGGGAGGGACAGGGGTGAGCAATCAGCCCCAGCATTTT	CASSLGGTGVSNQPQHF
NA	TRBV19	NA	12	TRBJ2-5	TGTGCCAGTGGGGACACGCCGCTGGGCCAGTACTTC	CASGDTPLGQYF
NA	TRBV2	NA	13	TRBJ2-7	TGTGCCAGCAGTGAGTACAGTAAGTGCCCGCAGTACTTC	CASSEYSKCPQYF
NA	TRBV30	TRBD1	12	TRBJ1-2	TGTGCCTGTGGACAGGGGAACTATGGCTACACCTTC	CACGQGNYGYTF
NA	TRBV11-2	NA	16	TRBJ1-3	TGTGCCAGCAGCGCCGATCCAGGATCCTCTGGAAACACCATATATTTT	CASSADPGSSGNTIYF
NA	TRBV7-3	TRBD2	14	TRBJ2-1	TGTGCCAGCAGCTTAGATAGCGGGTCTAGGGAGCAGTTCTTC	CASSLDSGSREQFF
NA	TRBV11-2	NA	14	TRBJ1-2	TGTGCCAGCAGATTGGGGGGGGCGGGGGGTGGCTACACCTTC	CASRLGGAGGGYTF
medium-sized	TRBV21-1	NA	15	TRBJ2-7	TGTGCCAGCAGCAAACTCATGGACAGGGACTACGAGCAGTACTTC	CASSKLMDRDYEQYF
NA	TRBV12-5	TRBD2	15	TRBJ2-1	TGTACTAGTGGCCCGGGGGAGCGGGAGCGCGATGAGCAGTTCTTC	CTSGPGERERDEQFF
NA	TRBV2	TRBD2	13	TRBJ2-1	TGTGCCAGTGGACTAGCCGGCGTAAATGAGCAGTTCTTC	CASGLAGVNEQFF
NA	TRBV7-9	TRBD1	14	TRBJ1-1	TGTGCCAGCAGCCCCGACAGGGGGCCAACTGAAGCTTTCTTT	CASSPDRGPTEAFF
NA	TRBV11-3	NA	16	TRBJ2-1	TGTGCCAGCAGCTCCCTCCTAAACCGTGACTTAAATGAGCAGTTCTTC	CASSSLLNRDLNEQFF
few	TRBV28	TRBD1	17	TRBJ1-1	TGTGCCAGCAGAAACGGAGGGACAGGGGGCGTGGGGACTGAAGCTTTCTTT	CASRNGGTGGVGTEAFF
once	TRBV5-1	TRBD2	15	TRBJ2-3	TGCGCCAGCAGCCTGGAGCGGGGAAGCACAGATACGCAGTATTTT	CASSLERGSTDTQYF
once	TRBV7-3	NA	14	TRBJ2-1	TGTGCCAGCAGGTGGACTCGGCCCTACAGTGAGCAGTTCTTC	CASRWTRPYSEQFF
NA	TRBV7-9	NA	15	TRBJ1-2	TGTGCCAGCAGCTTAGATCCGGGGGCTAACTATGGCTACACCTTC	CASSLDPGANYGYTF
few	TRBV7-6	NA	14	TRBJ1-1	TGTGCCAGCAGCCCGGGTCCTTCGAGCACTGAAGCTTTCTTT	CASSPGPSSTEAFF